This T cell receptor (beta chain) is drawn from a study of T cell repertoires in cytomegalovirus infection. In the study overall: Selected CMV epitopes included recently identified HLA-C-restricted ones as well as well-studied HLA-B-restricted ones. Matching HLA type, along with CMV infection, was indicated by public TCR beta signatures.

Whole-study findings and limits: Accumulated public TCR beta family frequency recognized individuals carrying CMV together with the relevant HLA. The ex vivo response showed dominance by HLA-C-restricted CMV-specific TCR beta clonotypes.

This clonotype came up a few times. Its target is not known. The length of the CDR3 is 13 residues. Germline V gene sequence: CDR1 MNHNY, CDR2 SVGAGI (reference sequence). The V end lost 4 bases, the J end lost 4 bases, and 10 bases lay between the germline ends. TCRdb re-called the reads through MiXCR, storing one row per CDR3 protein. The data hold around 900,000 distinct CDR3 sequences, with roughly 30% observed a single time. The sequence was collected from a human donor in good health (CMV status not recorded). Some clones in this sample may be carry-over from other donors' samples. This chain connects TRBV6-6 to TRBJ1-2; D ambiguous. This specimen consisted of cultured CD8+ T cells from PBMCs, obtained from culture after CMV antigen stimulation. The CDR3 protein is CASSSPDFYGYTF. The CDR3 bases are TGTGCCAGCAGTTCCCCGGACTTCTATGGCTACACCTTC.